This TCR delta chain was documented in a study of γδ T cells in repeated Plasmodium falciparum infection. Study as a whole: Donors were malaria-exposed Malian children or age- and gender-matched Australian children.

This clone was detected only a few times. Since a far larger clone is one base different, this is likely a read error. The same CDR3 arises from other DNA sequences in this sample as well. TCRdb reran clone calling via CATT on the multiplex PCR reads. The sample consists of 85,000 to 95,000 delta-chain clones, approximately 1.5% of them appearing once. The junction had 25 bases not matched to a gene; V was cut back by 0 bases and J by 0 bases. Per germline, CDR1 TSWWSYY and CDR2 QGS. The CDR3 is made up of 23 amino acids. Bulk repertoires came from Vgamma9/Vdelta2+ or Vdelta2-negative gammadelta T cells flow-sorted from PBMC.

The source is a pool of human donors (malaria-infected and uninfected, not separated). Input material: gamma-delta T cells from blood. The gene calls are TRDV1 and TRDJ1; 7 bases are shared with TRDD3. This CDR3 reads CALGELFSKDRMGDTPYTDKLIF. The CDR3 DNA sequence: TGTGCTCTTGGGGAACTATTTTCTAAGGATCGGATGGGGGACACGCCTTACACCGATAAACTCATCTTT.